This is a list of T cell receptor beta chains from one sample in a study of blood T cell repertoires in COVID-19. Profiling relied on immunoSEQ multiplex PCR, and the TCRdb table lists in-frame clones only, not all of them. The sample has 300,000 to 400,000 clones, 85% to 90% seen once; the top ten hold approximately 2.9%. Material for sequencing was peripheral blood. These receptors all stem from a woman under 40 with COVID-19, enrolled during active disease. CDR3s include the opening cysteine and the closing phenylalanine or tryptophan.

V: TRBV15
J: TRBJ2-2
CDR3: CATSRDQSGDTGELFF

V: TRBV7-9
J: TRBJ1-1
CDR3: CASSFPRVLKTEAFF

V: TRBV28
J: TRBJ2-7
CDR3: CASSSGGSTPYEQYF

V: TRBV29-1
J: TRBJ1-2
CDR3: CSVEERDRLLSGYTF

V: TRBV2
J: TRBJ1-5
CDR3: CASTRTDSNQPQHF

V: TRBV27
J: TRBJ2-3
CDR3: CASSLEKRTDTQYF

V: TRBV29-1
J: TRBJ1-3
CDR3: CSVVQGGNTIYF

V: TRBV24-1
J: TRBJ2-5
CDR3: CATSDLARGSNQETQYF

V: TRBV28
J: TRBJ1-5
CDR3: CASSPDRGQHF

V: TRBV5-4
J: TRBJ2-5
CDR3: CASSSGGSGRIIGGETQYF

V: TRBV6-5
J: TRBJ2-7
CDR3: CASRLTGLRNEQYF

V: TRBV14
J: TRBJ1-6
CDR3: CASSHSTGGSSYNSPLHF

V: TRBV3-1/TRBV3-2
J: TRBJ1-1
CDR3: CASSQGTGRTEAFF

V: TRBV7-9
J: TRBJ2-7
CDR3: CASSQGTAAGEQYF

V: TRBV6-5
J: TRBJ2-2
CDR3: CASQGDSGELFF

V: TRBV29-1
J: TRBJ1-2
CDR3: CSAESLQGSGYTF

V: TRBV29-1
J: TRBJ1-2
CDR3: CSVDYRPYGYTF

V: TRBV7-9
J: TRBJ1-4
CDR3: CASSEIRGLYEKLFF

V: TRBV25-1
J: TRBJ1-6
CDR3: CASRPDSNSPLHF

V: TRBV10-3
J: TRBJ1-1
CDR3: CAISDKGFTEAFF

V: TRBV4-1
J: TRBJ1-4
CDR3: CASSQEIGRTNEKLFF

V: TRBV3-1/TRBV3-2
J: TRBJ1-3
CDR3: CASSQLRVPGNTIYF

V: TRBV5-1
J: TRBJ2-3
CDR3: CASSQDTNTDTQYF

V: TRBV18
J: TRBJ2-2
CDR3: CASSPWGQNTGELFF

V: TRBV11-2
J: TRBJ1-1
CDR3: CASSLDPGITEAFF

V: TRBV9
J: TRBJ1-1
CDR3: CASNPGQGNTEAFF

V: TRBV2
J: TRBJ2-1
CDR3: CASSVARNNEQFF

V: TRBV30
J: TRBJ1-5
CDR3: CAWSLRPWTASNQPQHF

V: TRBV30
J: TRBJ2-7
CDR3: CAWSGLGTSISYEQYF

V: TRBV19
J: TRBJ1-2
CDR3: CASRQQGDYGYTF

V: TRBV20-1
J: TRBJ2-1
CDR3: CSAWTGEQFF

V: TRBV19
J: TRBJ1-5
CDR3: CASSTGTGGNQPQHF

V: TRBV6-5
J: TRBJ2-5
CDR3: CASSRDTRVTQYF

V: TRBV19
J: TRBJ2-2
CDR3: CASSRLAENTGELFF

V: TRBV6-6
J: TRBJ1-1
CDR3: CASSYGQGSVNTEAFF

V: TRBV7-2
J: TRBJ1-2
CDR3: CASTLSDRAYYGYTF

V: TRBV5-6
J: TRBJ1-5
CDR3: CASSLGWRGNQPQHF

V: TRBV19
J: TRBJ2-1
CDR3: CASSVRDRVANEQFF

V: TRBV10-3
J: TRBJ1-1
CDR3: CAIGQDNTEAFF

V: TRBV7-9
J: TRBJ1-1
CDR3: CASRPTGVGADTEAFF

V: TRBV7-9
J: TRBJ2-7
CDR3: CASSLGPLEQYF